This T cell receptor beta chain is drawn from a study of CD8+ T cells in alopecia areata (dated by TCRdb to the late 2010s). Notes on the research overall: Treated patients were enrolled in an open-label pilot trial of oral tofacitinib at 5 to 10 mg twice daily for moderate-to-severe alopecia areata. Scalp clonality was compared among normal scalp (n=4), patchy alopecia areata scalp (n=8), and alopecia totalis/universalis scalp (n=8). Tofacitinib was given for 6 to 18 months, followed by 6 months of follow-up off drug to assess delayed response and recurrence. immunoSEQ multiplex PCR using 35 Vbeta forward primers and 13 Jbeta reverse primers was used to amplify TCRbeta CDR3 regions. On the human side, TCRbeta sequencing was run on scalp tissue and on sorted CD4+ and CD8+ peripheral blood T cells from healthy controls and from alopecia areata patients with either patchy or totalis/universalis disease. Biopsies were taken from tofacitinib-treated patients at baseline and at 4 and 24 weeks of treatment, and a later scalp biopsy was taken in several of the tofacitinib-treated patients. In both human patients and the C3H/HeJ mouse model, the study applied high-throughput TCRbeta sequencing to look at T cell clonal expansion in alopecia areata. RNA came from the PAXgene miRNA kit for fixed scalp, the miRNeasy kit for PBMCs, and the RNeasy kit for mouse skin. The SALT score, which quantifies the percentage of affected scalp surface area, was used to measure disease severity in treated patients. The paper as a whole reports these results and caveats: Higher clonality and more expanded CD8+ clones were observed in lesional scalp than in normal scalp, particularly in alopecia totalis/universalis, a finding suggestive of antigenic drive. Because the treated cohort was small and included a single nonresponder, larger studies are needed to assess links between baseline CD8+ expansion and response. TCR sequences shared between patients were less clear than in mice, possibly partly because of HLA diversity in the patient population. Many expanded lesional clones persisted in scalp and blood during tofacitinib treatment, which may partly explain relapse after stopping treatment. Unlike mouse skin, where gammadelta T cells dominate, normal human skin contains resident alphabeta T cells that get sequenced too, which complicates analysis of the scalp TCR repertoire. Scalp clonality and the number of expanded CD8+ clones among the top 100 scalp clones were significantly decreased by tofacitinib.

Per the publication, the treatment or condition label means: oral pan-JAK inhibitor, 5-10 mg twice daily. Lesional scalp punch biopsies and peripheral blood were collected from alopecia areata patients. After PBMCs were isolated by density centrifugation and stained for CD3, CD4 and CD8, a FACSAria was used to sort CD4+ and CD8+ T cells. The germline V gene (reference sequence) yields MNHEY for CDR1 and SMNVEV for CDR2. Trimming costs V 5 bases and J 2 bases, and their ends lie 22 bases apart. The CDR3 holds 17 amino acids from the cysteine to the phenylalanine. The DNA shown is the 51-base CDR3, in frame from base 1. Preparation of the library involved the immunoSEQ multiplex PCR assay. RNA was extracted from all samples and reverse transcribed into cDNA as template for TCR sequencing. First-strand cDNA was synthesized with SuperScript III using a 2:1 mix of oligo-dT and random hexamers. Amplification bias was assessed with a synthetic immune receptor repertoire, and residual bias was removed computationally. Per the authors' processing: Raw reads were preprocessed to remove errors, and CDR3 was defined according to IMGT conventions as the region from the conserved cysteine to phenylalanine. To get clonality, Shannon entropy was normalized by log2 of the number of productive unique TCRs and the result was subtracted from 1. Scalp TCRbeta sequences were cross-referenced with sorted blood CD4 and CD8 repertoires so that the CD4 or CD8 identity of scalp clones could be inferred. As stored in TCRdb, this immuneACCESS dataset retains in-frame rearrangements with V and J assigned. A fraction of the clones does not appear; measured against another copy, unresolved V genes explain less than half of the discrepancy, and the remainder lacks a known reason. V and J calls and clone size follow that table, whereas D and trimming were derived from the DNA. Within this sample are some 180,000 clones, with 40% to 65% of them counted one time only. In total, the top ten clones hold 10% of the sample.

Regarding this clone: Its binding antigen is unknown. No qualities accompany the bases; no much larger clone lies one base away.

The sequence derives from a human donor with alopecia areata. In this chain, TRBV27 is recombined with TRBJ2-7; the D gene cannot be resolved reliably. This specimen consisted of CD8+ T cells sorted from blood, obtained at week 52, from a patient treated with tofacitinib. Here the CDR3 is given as CASSAMSGPSSPYEQYF. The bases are TGTGCCAGCAGTGCAATGTCCGGGCCATCTAGTCCCTACGAGCAGTACTTC.